Below, 17 T cell receptor beta chains from the same sample are listed, as sequenced in a study of beta chain features in type 1 diabetes. Sequencing targeted expressed TCRB transcripts, as all isolated RNA had been reverse transcribed. Data came from immunoSEQ multiplex PCR; TCRdb stores just in-frame clones and leaves some out. The data show hundreds of thousands of clones, about 71% seen once. The specimen sequenced was naive CD4+ T cells from blood. The receptor source for this set is a man aged 30 to 45 in good health.

V and J are TRBV5-1 and TRBJ2-1, with TRBD1 matching over 10 bases. CDR3 length equals 17 residues. Trimming at V came to 3 bases and at J to 6 bases, leaving 12 bases not matched to a gene. Germline-derived CDR1 and CDR2 are SGHRS and YFSETQ. The CDR3 protein is CASSWDPTGGLFNEQFF. CDR3 in DNA: TGCGCCAGCAGCTGGGACCCGACAGGGGGCCTCTTCAATGAGCAGTTCTTC.

This clone has more than one count but fewer than ten. The chain combines TRBV29-1 with TRBJ1-2, with 9 bases matching TRBD1. V shed 6 bases and J 2 bases; nucleotides not matched to a gene: 7. The CDR3 consists of 14 residues. CDR1 is SQVTM, CDR2 ANQGSEA, per germline. CDR3 residues: CSVPLTGGNYGYTF. In nucleotides, the CDR3 is TGCAGCGTCCCCCTGACAGGGGGGAACTATGGCTACACCTTC.

This clone appeared a few times. The chain joins TRBV13 to TRBJ2-5; tentatively, D is TRBD1 (6 bases). Germline V gene lookup returns CDR1 PRHDT and CDR2 FYEKMQ (reference sequence). V dropped 5 bases and J dropped 2 bases, with 12 bases sitting between them. The CDR3 is 14 amino acids. The CDR3 DNA reads TGTGCCAGCAGCCCCCGGGACACACAAGAGACCCAGTACTTC. It yields the protein CASSPRDTQETQYF.

The sample holds a few counts of this clone. The chain is built from TRBV7-9 and TRBJ2-3; 10 bases match TRBD2. The CDR3 is 15 residues long. From germline, CDR1 is SEHNR and CDR2 FQNEAQ (reference sequence). Germline trimming cut 5 bases from V and 2 bases from J; bases unmatched to any gene: 4. The chain's CDR3 is CASSRGLADTDTQYF. The DNA for the CDR3 is TGTGCCAGCAGCAGAGGACTAGCGGACACAGATACGCAGTATTTT.

This clone was seen a handful of times. The chain is built from TRBV5-1 and TRBJ2-7; D perhaps matches TRBD1 (5 bases). The germline gives CDR1 SGHRS, CDR2 YFSETQ. The V end lost 0 bases, the J end lost 2 bases, and 9 bases lay between the germline ends. The length of the CDR3 is 14 residues. For the CDR3, the DNA is TGCGCCAGCAGCTTGGGGACACAAACCTACGAGCAGTACTTC. Protein: CASSLGTQTYEQYF.

A few counts support this clone. The rearrangement joins TRBV29-1 to TRBJ2-5; 9 nucleotides match TRBD2. The CDR3 contains 13 residues. Looked up from germline, CDR1 is SQVTM and CDR2 is ANQGSEA. The trim removed 3 bases at V and 8 bases at J, leaving 7 bases unmatched. The CDR3 sequence is CSVDLVAGATQYF. The CDR3, as DNA: TGCAGCGTTGACTTAGTAGCGGGGGCCACCCAGTACTTC.

This clone was detected a few times. CDR3 DNA sequence: TGTGCCATCCCCCCAACCTCTGGGGCCAACGTCCTGACTTTC. Protein: CAIPPTSGANVLTF. V and J are TRBV7-9 and TRBJ2-6, with unresolved D. V lost 10 bases to trimming and J lost 0 bases, with 10 bases between them. Germline values: CDR1 SEHNR, CDR2 FQNEAQ (reference sequence). The CDR3 is 14 amino acids.

The CDR3 coding sequence is TGTGCCAGCAGCTGGGGGAGCCGAACAGATACGCAGTATTTT. Encoded protein: CASSWGSRTDTQYF. The chain is built from TRBV9 and TRBJ2-3; D is perhaps TRBD1 or TRBD2 (5 bases each). The germline V gene has CDR1 SGDLS and CDR2 YYNGEE. Trimming removed 4 bases from V and 3 bases from J, with 12 bases in between. The CDR3 is made up of 14 amino acids. Together with reference TRBV9 and TRBJ2-3, the CDR3 gives the full variable domain: DSGVTQTPKHLITATGQRVTLRCSPRSGDLSVYWYQQSLDQGLQFLIQYYNGEERAKGNILERFSAQQFPDLHSELNLSSLELGDSALYFCASSWGSRTDTQYFGPGTRLTVL.

This rearrangement joins TRBV30 to TRBJ2-1, with D maybe TRBD2 (6 bases). The CDR3 loop spans 13 amino acids. Germline V gene sequence: CDR1 GTSNPN, CDR2 SVGIG (reference sequence). V dropped 2 bases and J dropped 9 bases, with 14 bases sitting between them. The CDR3 protein is CAWSRDSDAEQFF. The CDR3 coding sequence is TGTGCCTGGAGTCGGGACTCTGATGCTGAGCAGTTCTTC.

V is TRBV7-6 and J is TRBJ2-5, with TRBD2 matching over 7 bases. The CDR3 consists of 14 residues. Germline CDR1 SGHVS, CDR2 FNYEAQ. Trimming at V came to 4 bases and at J to 3 bases, leaving 5 bases not matched to a gene. The CDR3 loop is CASSSWAGEETQYF. In DNA, the CDR3 is TGTGCCAGCAGCTCCTGGGCGGGAGAAGAGACCCAGTACTTC.

The chain is built from TRBV7-9 and TRBJ2-2, with D hard to call. CDR3 length: 12 amino acids. Trimming left V 5 bases short and J 2 bases short, with 3 bases between. Germline lookup yields CDR1 SEHNR and CDR2 FQNEAQ (reference sequence). The CDR3 loop is CASSPNTGELFF. CDR3 nucleotide sequence: TGTGCCAGCAGCCCTAACACCGGGGAGCTGTTTTTT.

On this clone: The same CDR3 arises from other DNA sequences in this sample as well. The chain is built from TRBV2 and TRBJ2-5; unclear D gene. CDR1 and CDR2 from the germline V gene are SNHLY and FYNNEI. CDR3 length: 12 residues. Trimming cost V 6 bases and J 1 base, with 6 bases left between them. CDR3 sequence: CASRGSQETQYF. CDR3 sequence (DNA): TGTGCCAGCAGAGGGTCCCAAGAGACCCAGTACTTC. The full variable domain, completed using reference TRBV2 and TRBJ2-5, is EPEVTQTPSHQVTQMGQEVILRCVPISNHLYFYWYRQILGQKVEFLVSFYNNEISEKSEIFDDQFSVERPDGSNFTLKIRSTKLEDSAMYFCASRGSQETQYFGPGTRLLVL.

The chain has TRBV7-9 and TRBJ2-5, with 7 bases fitting TRBD2. The germline gives CDR1 SEHNR, CDR2 FQNEAQ (reference sequence). V dropped 5 bases and J dropped 2; count of bases not matched to a gene: 8. The CDR3 extends over 15 amino acids. Here the CDR3 reads CASSPHGGGQETQYF. In DNA, the CDR3 is TGTGCCAGCAGCCCACACGGGGGAGGGCAAGAGACCCAGTACTTC.

The chain recombines TRBV14 with TRBJ2-4, with a tentative D call TRBD2 (5 bases). This CDR3 region has 16 residues. V lost 1 base and J lost 1, with 11 bases in between. Germline loops: CDR1 SGHDN, CDR2 FVKESK. As DNA, the CDR3 is TGTGCCAGCAGCCAAGGGTCTAGCCGCGCCAAAAACATTCAGTACTTC. This gives the protein CASSQGSSRAKNIQYF.

The gene calls are TRBV11-2 and TRBJ2-1; D possibly corresponds to TRBD1 (5 bases). The V and J ends lost 6 bases and 9 bases respectively, with 24 bases between them. The CDR3 contains 16 residues. Germline V gene data show CDR1 as SGHAT and CDR2 as FQNNGV. The CDR3 DNA is TGTGCCAGCAGTTTTCAGGACATGCCTATTTTGAGTGAGCAGTTCTTC. It encodes CASSFQDMPILSEQFF.

The chain is built from TRBV5-4 and TRBJ2-1, with unresolved D. The germline gives CDR1 SGHNT, CDR2 YYREEE (reference sequence). The CDR3 sequence is 13 residues long. Trimming shortened V by 2 bases and J by 8 bases, and 11 bases separated the two germline ends. The DNA for the CDR3 is TGTGCCAGCAGCTTTGTGTCAAGCGATGAGCAGTTCTTC. Translation gives CASSFVSSDEQFF.

J is TRBJ2-3 and V is TRBV27; the D is unclear. Germline lookup yields CDR1 MNHEY and CDR2 SMNVEV (reference sequence). Trimming took 8 bases from V and 1 from J, leaving 13 bases between them. This CDR3 has 14 amino acids. The CDR3 nucleotides read TGTGCCAGCCGTCTCGCCTTCGGCACAGATACGCAGTATTTT. It yields the protein CASRLAFGTDTQYF.